The rows below give T cell receptor beta chains drawn from one sample of a study of metastatic and nonmetastatic thyroid tumors. With MiXCR, TCRdb reprocessed the PCR reads. The profile shows some 20,000 clones, 27% of them singletons. The source material was blood. Receptors were obtained from a female donor with papillary thyroid cancer or a benign thyroid nodule (not recorded which). Some clones in this sample may be carry-over from other donors' samples. Both conserved end residues are part of each CDR3. The order of the fields is D gene, clone size, J gene, V gene, CDR3 DNA, CDR3 protein. A D gene is named only where the DNA matches it firmly. For some rows the clone size is stated as once, few or many, or as a class when expanded; others skip it.

.	.	TRBJ1-2	TRBV27	TGTGCCAGCAGTACCCGTACGAACAGTGGCTACACCTTC	CASSTRTNSGYTF
.	few	TRBJ2-3	TRBV27	TGTGCCAGCAGTTTGGGGGATACGCAGTATTTT	CASSLGDTQYF
.	many	TRBJ1-1	TRBV5-6	TGTGCCAGCAGACACCGTTTAGGGGAGGTTGAAGCTTTCTTT	CASRHRLGEVEAFF
TRBD1	many	TRBJ2-1	TRBV11-2	TGTGCCAGCAGCTTAGTTCACAGGGGGCGAGACAATGAGCAGTTCTTC	CASSLVHRGRDNEQFF
TRBD2	many	TRBJ2-2	TRBV7-3	TGTGCCAGCAGCCCCAATCCGGCGGGACTAGCCCGAACCGGGGAGCTGTTTTTT	CASSPNPAGLARTGELFF
.	medium-sized	TRBJ1-1	TRBV28	TGTGCCAGTGATTCCGTGGGCCTGAACACTGAAGCTTTCTTT	CASDSVGLNTEAFF
TRBD2	few	TRBJ2-2	TRBV6-1	TGTGCCAGTTATAGCGGGGACACCGGGGAGCTGTTTTTT	CASYSGDTGELFF
.	few	TRBJ2-7	TRBV12-3/TRBV12-4	TGTGCCAGCAGTTTAATCGGGAGCGAGCAGTACTTC	CASSLIGSEQYF
.	few	TRBJ2-1	TRBV10-1	TGCGCCAGCAGTGATACGGGGTCCCCATCCAATGAGCAGTTCTTC	CASSDTGSPSNEQFF
.	.	TRBJ2-7	TRBV6-2/TRBV6-3	TGTGCCAGCAGTTATGACAGACACTACGAGCAGTACTTC	CASSYDRHYEQYF
TRBD1	once	TRBJ2-3	TRBV11-2	TGTGCCAGCACCAAACTAACAGGGGCGAGAACTAGCACAGATACGCAGTATTTT	CASTKLTGARTSTDTQYF
.	.	TRBJ1-6	TRBV5-1	TGCGCCAGCAGCTTGACGGATAATTCACCCCTCCACTTT	CASSLTDNSPLHF
TRBD1	.	TRBJ1-1	TRBV20-1	TGCAGTGCTAGAGATGAGGACAGGGGGCACACTGAAGCTTTCTTT	CSARDEDRGHTEAFF
TRBD1	.	TRBJ2-7	TRBV7-2	TGTGCCAGCAGCTTAACAGGGGTCTCCTACGAGCAGTACTTC	CASSLTGVSYEQYF
TRBD2	medium-sized	TRBJ2-7	TRBV28	TGTGCCAGCAGCGATAGCGGGAGTTACGAGCAGTACTTC	CASSDSGSYEQYF
TRBD1	many	TRBJ1-4	TRBV20-1	TGCAGTGCTAGCGGGACAGGGGGCGCCCGGGAAAAACTGTTTTTT	CSASGTGGAREKLFF
.	few	TRBJ2-1	TRBV6-1	TGTGCCAGCAGTGACAATGAGCAGTTCTTC	CASSDNEQFF
.	few	TRBJ2-7	TRBV6-2/TRBV6-3	TGTGCCAGCAGTTACACTCTCCGGATGGACGAGCAGTACTTC	CASSYTLRMDEQYF
.	few	TRBJ2-1	TRBV11-2	TGTGCCAGCAGCCTTTTTCGAGGGGGAGAGGCATACAATGAGCAGTTCTTC	CASSLFRGGEAYNEQFF
.	.	TRBJ1-1	TRBV20-1	TGCAGTGCTATCCCCTCGACATCTGAAGCTTTCTTT	CSAIPSTSEAFF
TRBD1	.	TRBJ1-2	TRBV12-3/TRBV12-4	TGTGCCAGCAGTCCTGGGGGTACAGGGGTATATGGCTACACCTTC	CASSPGGTGVYGYTF
.	few	TRBJ2-2	TRBV6-9	TGTGCCAGCAGTCGGTCCTACACCGGGGAGCTGTTTTTT	CASSRSYTGELFF
TRBD1	.	TRBJ2-7	TRBV11-3	TGTGCCAGCAGCTTAGTCGGGGCAGGGGGCGACGAGCAGTACTTC	CASSLVGAGGDEQYF
.	many	TRBJ2-7	TRBV7-3	TGTGCCAGCAGCTTGGGCGGGGTTAACGAGCAGTACTTC	CASSLGGVNEQYF
.	many	TRBJ1-5	TRBV4-1	TGCGCCAGCAGCCAACGGGGGGGAGGGGGCAATCAGCCCCAGCATTTT	CASSQRGGGGNQPQHF
.	many	TRBJ2-3	TRBV20-1	TGCAGTGCTGAGTCCCCCTGGAGCACAGATACGCAGTATTTT	CSAESPWSTDTQYF
.	.	TRBJ2-1	TRBV5-6	TGTGCCAGCAGCTTGGGGGTGTTTTCGTCCGGGGAGCAGTTCTTC	CASSLGVFSSGEQFF
.	.	TRBJ2-5	TRBV5-1	TGCGCCAGCAGCTTAACACGGGAACAAGAGACCCAGTACTTC	CASSLTREQETQYF
TRBD1	.	TRBJ1-4	TRBV20-1	TGCAGTGCCAAGGGGGCGACAGGGGGGTTCGAAAAACTGTTTTTT	CSAKGATGGFEKLFF
TRBD1	.	TRBJ2-3	TRBV20-1	TGTAGTGCTAGCGAGGACAGGGGGTGGGATACGCAGTATTTT	CSASEDRGWDTQYF
TRBD2	.	TRBJ2-1	TRBV6-4	TGTGCCAGCAGTGAAGGGGCGACTAGCGGGAGGACTGATGAGCAGTTCTTC	CASSEGATSGRTDEQFF
TRBD1	medium-sized	TRBJ1-6	TRBV28	TGTGCCAGCAGACGAAACCCGGGACAGGGTAATTCACCCCTCCACTTT	CASRRNPGQGNSPLHF
TRBD2	medium-sized	TRBJ2-3	TRBV6-2/TRBV6-3	TGTGCCAGCAGCCTAGGACTAGCCACAGATACGCAGTATTTT	CASSLGLATDTQYF
.	many	TRBJ2-2	TRBV4-3	TGCGCCAGCAGCCAAGAGCTGCTGACCGGGGAGCTGTTTTTT	CASSQELLTGELFF
.	many	TRBJ1-3	TRBV18	TGTGCCAGCTCACCGGGAGTCTCTGGAAACACCATATATTTT	CASSPGVSGNTIYF
TRBD1	many	TRBJ1-4	TRBV12-3/TRBV12-4	TGTGCCAGCAGTTATCAGGGGGCAGTTGAAAAACTGTTTTTT	CASSYQGAVEKLFF
.	once	TRBJ2-1	TRBV20-1	TGCAGTGCTAGAGGCGGGTCCTCCTACAATGAGCAGTTCTTC	CSARGGSSYNEQFF
.	once	TRBJ2-5	TRBV6-1	TGTGCCAGCAGTGAGGATCACAAAGAGACCCAGTACTTC	CASSEDHKETQYF
.	.	TRBJ2-1	TRBV4-3	TGCGCCAGCATCCAATACTCCTACAATGAGCAGTTCTTC	CASIQYSYNEQFF
TRBD1	.	TRBJ2-3	TRBV13	TGTGCCAGCAGCTTCGGACAGGGGATGAGGGATACGCAGTATTTT	CASSFGQGMRDTQYF